These 8 T cell receptor beta chains came from one sample sequenced in a study of control samples from healthy donors and cancer patients. TCRdb keeps only in-frame clones here, not all; method: immunoSEQ multiplex PCR. The sample holds 170,000 or so clones, around 92% seen once. What was sequenced was blood. The receptor set was obtained from a woman aged 40 to 50 in good health.

The V and J genes are TRBV5-1 and TRBJ1-6; TRBD1 might be the D (5 bases). Looked up from germline, CDR1 is SGHRS and CDR2 is YFSETQ. V shed 2 bases and J shed 10 bases, with 22 bases lying between them. CDR3 length: 17 amino acids. The CDR3 region has the DNA TGCGCCAGCAGCTTTGAGCCTCCGGGGGGTATGAACTCACCCCTCCACTTT. Amino acids: CASSFEPPGGMNSPLHF.

The chain couples TRBV25-1 to TRBJ1-2; D is unresolved. Germline CDR1 is MGHDK and CDR2 is SYGVNS. Deletions cut 5 bases from V and 8 bases from J, with 15 bases between. The CDR3 consists of 13 residues. CDR3 residues: CASSSPGPRGYTF. The CDR3 DNA reads as TGTGCCAGCAGTTCCCCCGGTCCGAGGGGCTACACCTTC.

The rearrangement joins TRBV2 to TRBJ2-7; D is unresolved. Germline V lookup: CDR1 SNHLY, CDR2 FYNNEI. The length of the CDR3 is 13 residues. The V end lost 6 bases, the J end lost 6 bases, and 15 bases lay between the germline ends. The CDR3 reads CASSRWALGEQYF. Written as DNA, the CDR3 is TGTGCCAGCAGCCGATGGGCCCTCGGCGAGCAGTACTTC.

The rearrangement joins TRBV7-3 to TRBJ2-3; D is perhaps TRBD1 or TRBD2 (5 bases each). V lost 4 bases, J lost 2 bases, and 13 bases lay in between. CDR1 and CDR2 (germline): SGHTA, FQGTGA. The CDR3 extends over 15 amino acids. CDR3 residues: CASSSAGADTDTQYF. The CDR3 DNA reads TGTGCCAGCAGCTCGGCCGGGGCCGACACAGATACGCAGTATTTT.

The chain is built from TRBV6-5 and TRBJ1-2; tentatively, D is TRBD1 (5 bases). This CDR3 comprises 14 residues. The V gene lost 7 bases and the J gene lost 7 bases, with 19 bases spanning the gap. Germline-derived CDR1 and CDR2 are MNHEY and SVGAGI. CDR3 loop: CASTRQGLRSGYTF. Here the CDR3 DNA reads TGTGCCAGCACACGTCAGGGACTTCGAAGTGGCTACACCTTC.

V gene TRBV2 combines with J gene TRBJ2-1, with 10 bases identical to TRBD2. The germline gives CDR1 SNHLY, CDR2 FYNNEI. V lost 4 bases and J lost 7; bases outside the gene matches: 4. This CDR3 region has 14 residues. CDR3 in DNA: TGTGCCAGCAGTGGGAGCGGGGGGGCAAATGAGCAGTTCTTC. It codes for CASSGSGGANEQFF.

The J gene is TRBJ2-2, the V gene TRBV5-1, with 7 positions matching TRBD1. Losses at the gene ends were 4 bases for V and 1 base for J; bases not matched to a gene: 4. The CDR3 runs 15 residues. The germline CDR1 and CDR2 sequences are SGHRS and YFSETQ. CDR3 amino acids: CASSPRTGNTGELFF. DNA for the CDR3: TGCGCCAGCAGCCCTAGGACAGGGAACACCGGGGAGCTGTTTTTT. The full variable domain, rest sourced from reference TRBV5-1 and TRBJ2-2, is KAGVTQTPRYLIKTRGQQVTLSCSPISGHRSVSWYQQTPGQGLQFLFEYFSETQRNKGNFPGRFSGRQFSNSRSEMNVSTLELGDSALYLCASSPRTGNTGELFFGEGSRLTVL.

This clone was seen just once. The chain combines TRBV5-1 with TRBJ1-3; no clear D. Germline V gives CDR1 SGHRS, CDR2 YFSETQ. V lost 1 base to trimming and J lost 2 bases, with 19 bases between them. The CDR3 consists of 18 residues. This chain's CDR3 is CASSLSSAPNAPGNTIYF. The DNA for the CDR3 is TGCGCCAGCAGCTTGTCTTCTGCTCCAAATGCGCCTGGAAACACCATATATTTT.